Listed below are T cell receptor beta chains from one sample, sequenced in a study of post-analysis software for immune sequencing data. TCRdb called the PCR reads again in MiXCR, with one record for every CDR3 protein. The sample contains hundreds of thousands of distinct CDR3 sequences, 44% of which appear only once. The sequenced material came from blood. These receptors originate from a girl between 10 and 17 years old with multiple sclerosis. CDR3s include the opening cysteine and the closing phenylalanine or tryptophan. D genes are given only for firm matches. Clone size is not always given. Where it is, it says once, few, many or a class for expanded clones.

clone_size d_call j_call v_call cdr3_nt cdr3_aa
many - TRBJ2-1 TRBV5-5 TGTGCCAGCAGCTTAGCCGGCAGTTACAATGAGCAGTTCTTC CASSLAGSYNEQFF
- TRBD1 TRBJ2-3 TRBV5-1 TGCGCCAGCAGCTTGGTGGGCCAGGGGGCGCCCGGAGATACGCAGTATTTT CASSLVGQGAPGDTQYF
- - TRBJ1-2 TRBV12-3/TRBV12-4 TGTGCCAGCAGTTCCGCGGACAACTATGGCTACACCTTC CASSSADNYGYTF
once TRBD1 TRBJ1-5 TRBV4-2 TGTGCCAGCAGCCAAGATAAGTGGACAGGGAGCAATCAGCCCCAGCATTTT CASSQDKWTGSNQPQHF
- - TRBJ1-1 TRBV12-3/TRBV12-4 TGTGCCAGCAGTTTAGCTGGCAGCAACACTGAAGCTTTCTTT CASSLAGSNTEAFF
few TRBD2 TRBJ2-1 TRBV9 TGTGCCAGCAACCCGGGACTAGGGAATGAGCAGTTCTTC CASNPGLGNEQFF
- - TRBJ1-1 TRBV10-3 TGTGCCATCAGTGAGAGGAGACCGCAGACCGACACTGAAGCTTTCTTT CAISERRPQTDTEAFF
- - TRBJ2-3 TRBV6-5 TGTGCCAGCAGTTATACGGGCAGACGCACAGATACGCAGTATTTT CASSYTGRRTDTQYF
few - TRBJ2-2 TRBV29-1 TGCAGCGTCTCTTATAAGCGGAGCGGGGAGCTGTTTTTT CSVSYKRSGELFF
- - TRBJ1-2 TRBV7-3 TGTGCCAGTCGAACTATGGGGGACCGAGTCTATGGCTACACCTTC CASRTMGDRVYGYTF
- - TRBJ2-1 TRBV2 TGTGCCATCGGACAGGAGCAGTTCTTC CAIGQEQFF
- - TRBJ2-1 TRBV5-5 TGTGCCAGCAGCTCGTTGGGGAGCTCCTACAATGAGCAGTTCTTC CASSSLGSSYNEQFF
few - TRBJ2-5 TRBV7-3 TGTGCCAGCAGCTTAACCAACACAGAGACCCAGTACTTC CASSLTNTETQYF
- - TRBJ1-1 TRBV12-3/TRBV12-4 TGTGCCAGCAGTCCCGGGTGGGGAGAAGCTTTCTTT CASSPGWGEAFF
- TRBD2 TRBJ2-5 TRBV10-3 TGTGCCATCAGTGCGGGACTAGCGGGGGAGACCCAGTACTTC CAISAGLAGETQYF
- - TRBJ2-1 TRBV20-1 TGCAGTGCTAGAGATTTCAAGCACGGGACGAATGAGCAGTTCTTC CSARDFKHGTNEQFF
- - TRBJ1-1 TRBV24-1 TGTGCCACCAGTGACGGTTTGTCTGAAGCTTTCTTT CATSDGLSEAFF
- - TRBJ2-5 TRBV24-1 TGTGCCACCAGTGATACCAGGGGCCAAGAGACCCAGTACTTC CATSDTRGQETQYF
- TRBD2 TRBJ2-7 TRBV12-3/TRBV12-4 TGTGCCAGCAGGCGCCGGACTAGCGGGGTCTACGAGCAGTACTTC CASRRRTSGVYEQYF
- TRBD2 TRBJ2-7 TRBV4-1 TGCGCCAGCAGCCAAGGTGGGAGGGGCTACGAGCAGTACTTC CASSQGGRGYEQYF
- TRBD2 TRBJ2-1 TRBV4-1 TGCGCCAACAGCAAGACCGGGACTAGCGGGGCCTACAATGAGCAGGTCTTC CANSKTGTSGAYNEQVF
- - TRBJ2-3 TRBV12-3/TRBV12-4 TGTGCCAGCAGTAGGACGATGGGTAGACAAGATACGCAGTATTTT CASSRTMGRQDTQYF
- - TRBJ2-3 TRBV6-2/TRBV6-3 TGTGCCAGCAGGTCGGATACGCAGTATTTT CASRSDTQYF
few - TRBJ1-1 TRBV12-3/TRBV12-4 TGTGCCAGCAGTTTAGTTAGGGAGAACACTGAAGCTTTCTTT CASSLVRENTEAFF
few - TRBJ1-5 TRBV6-1 TGTGCCAGCAGAGAGGGTTTTGGCAATCAGCCCCAGCATTTT CASREGFGNQPQHF
- - TRBJ2-7 TRBV6-5 TGTGCCAGCAGTCGTCCCGGGTGTAATGAGCAGTACTTC CASSRPGCNEQYF
- TRBD1 TRBJ2-5 TRBV29-1 TGCAGCATTGTGGGGACAGAAGAGACCCAGTACTTC CSIVGTEETQYF
- TRBD1 TRBJ1-2 TRBV7-9 TGTGCCAGCAGCGCCCGGACAGGGAACTATGGCTACACCTTC CASSARTGNYGYTF
few - TRBJ1-5 TRBV10-3 TGTGCCATCAGTGACTCCCAAGGCAATCAGCCCCAGCATTTT CAISDSQGNQPQHF
few - TRBJ2-5 TRBV25-1 TGTGCCAGCAGTCCAGGAAGAGCCTGGGGCAGGGGGGATAAAGAGACCCAGTACTTC CASSPGRAWGRGDKETQYF
- TRBD1 TRBJ2-1 TRBV4-2 TGTGCCAGCAGCCAAGTTTATGGACAGGGTGAAGGACACAATGAGCAGTTCTTC CASSQVYGQGEGHNEQFF
few - TRBJ2-5 TRBV12-3/TRBV12-4 TGTGCCAGCAGTTTAGTATTCGGCCGCCCGGGGAAAGAGACCCAGTACTTC CASSLVFGRPGKETQYF
- - TRBJ1-5 TRBV9 TGTGCCAGCAGCGTAGGTTCGGGGGTTGGGCAGCCCCAGCATTTT CASSVGSGVGQPQHF
once - TRBJ1-1 TRBV29-1 TGCAGCGGGAGGACAGAGAACACTGAAGCTTTCTTT CSGRTENTEAFF
- TRBD2 TRBJ2-7 TRBV7-8 TGTGCCAGCAGCCGGGGGGGCGTTAGCTCCTACGAGCAGTACTTC CASSRGGVSSYEQYF
- - TRBJ2-7 TRBV7-9 TGTGCCAGCAGCTTAGAAGGGGGGCCGGGCGAGCAGTACTTC CASSLEGGPGEQYF
- TRBD1 TRBJ2-7 TRBV7-9 TGTGCCAGCAGCATGGGACAGGGGGTCCACGAGCAGTACTTC CASSMGQGVHEQYF
- - TRBJ2-1 TRBV9 TGTGCCAGCAGCGTAGGAACGGGGACCTACAATGAGCAGTTCTTC CASSVGTGTYNEQFF
few - TRBJ1-2 TRBV12-3/TRBV12-4 TGTGCCAGCACTTTCGACAGTTTCTATGGCTACACCTTC CASTFDSFYGYTF
- TRBD1 TRBJ1-4 TRBV15 TGTGCCACCAGCAGAGTAGGGGGACAGGGGAATGAAAAACTGTTTTTT CATSRVGGQGNEKLFF
- - TRBJ1-1 TRBV7-3 TGTGCCAGCAGCTTTAAGGGGGGAAGTGAAGCTTTCTTT CASSFKGGSEAFF